These 12 T cell receptor beta chains share one sample of origin, sequenced in a study of radiation and T cells in renal cell carcinoma. Time point indicated: blood 2 weeks post-SBRT. Treatment of the sample: 15 Gy SBRT to primary tumor, nephrectomy 4 weeks later. TCRdb's table, derived via immunoSEQ multiplex PCR, lists solely in-frame clones and lacks some. There are around 130,000 clones in the sample; approximately 78% occur only once, and under 2.5% lies in the top ten. The sample in question was blood, obtained from a patient whose treatment included radiotherapy and nephrectomy. These receptors all stem from a woman aged 60 to 75 with renal cell carcinoma.

The chain couples TRBV27 to TRBJ2-3; 7 bases are shared with TRBD1. From germline, CDR1 is MNHEY and CDR2 SMNVEV (reference sequence). V trimming: 8 bases; J trimming: 4 bases; junction bases outside the gene matches: 15. The CDR3 spans 16 residues. The CDR3 region has the DNA TGTGCCAGCTGGGGAGTGAGGGGGCGATCGGCAGATACGCAGTATTTT. It codes for CASWGVRGRSADTQYF.

The J gene is TRBJ1-4, the V gene TRBV15; D is unresolved. Germline V CDR1 and CDR2: LNHNV, YYDKDF (reference sequence). Trimming removed 0 bases at V and 0 bases at J, with 5 bases between. The CDR3 sequence is 15 residues long. The CDR3 loop reads CATSREAATNEKLFF. CDR3 DNA sequence: TGTGCCACCAGCAGAGAGGCAGCAACTAATGAAAAACTGTTTTTT. Complete variable domain (other parts from reference TRBV15 and TRBJ1-4): DAMVIQNPRYQVTQFGKPVTLSCSQTLNHNVMYWYQQKSSQAPKLLFHYYDKDFNNEADTPDNFQSRRPNTSFCFLDIRSPGLGDTAMYLCATSREAATNEKLFFGSGTQLSVL.

The V call is TRBV7-6, the J call TRBJ2-7, with 12 positions matching TRBD2. CDR1 and CDR2 from the germline V gene are SGHVS and FNYEAQ. V shed 3 bases and J 2 bases; nucleotides not matched to a gene: 2. The CDR3 sequence is 15 residues long. Here the CDR3 reads CASSFGLAGTYEQYF. CDR3 nucleotide sequence: TGTGCCAGCAGCTTTGGACTAGCGGGAACCTACGAGCAGTACTTC.

CDR3 DNA: TGTGCCAGCTCACCCGAGGTGATCTCCTACGAGCAGTACTTC. Translating gives CASSPEVISYEQYF. J is TRBJ2-7 and V is TRBV18; no clear D gene. The CDR3 is 14 amino acids. Per the germline V gene, CDR1 is KGHSH and CDR2 is LQKENI. The V end was cut by 3 bases, the J end by 0 bases, with 9 bases between.

The chain employs TRBV7-9 and TRBJ2-3; the match to TRBD2 covers 9 bases. The CDR3 runs to 14 residues. Germline V lookup: CDR1 SEHNR, CDR2 FQNEAQ (reference sequence). J lost 5 bases, V lost 3 bases, and 3 bases had no gene match. The DNA for the CDR3 is TGTGCCAGCAGCTTTGGACTAGCGATAGATACGCAGTATTTT. Protein: CASSFGLAIDTQYF.

This clone was detected only a few times. The chain couples TRBV4-1 to TRBJ2-7; no definite D call. Germline values: CDR1 MGHRA, CDR2 YSYEKL. Trimming took off 0 bases at V and 6 bases at J, with 9 bases between the two ends. CDR3 length equals 13 residues. The chain's CDR3 is CASSQDRTGEQYF. The CDR3 DNA reads as TGCGCCAGCAGCCAAGATAGGACGGGCGAGCAGTACTTC.

The V call is TRBV7-2, the J call TRBJ1-4, with TRBD1 as a possible D gene (5 bases). V lost 4 bases and J lost 8, with 17 bases in between. This CDR3 is 15 amino acids long. Germline V gene lookup returns CDR1 SGHTA and CDR2 FQGNSA. The chain's CDR3 is CASSSQKGRDEKLFF. The CDR3 DNA is TGTGCCAGCAGCTCACAGAAGGGCCGGGACGAAAAACTGTTTTTT.

This clone was observed once. The chain has TRBV19 and TRBJ1-5; the D is unclear. The length of the CDR3 is 17 residues. In germline, CDR1 is LNHDA, CDR2 SQIVND (reference sequence). Trimming left V 0 bases short and J 0 bases short, with 12 bases between. In DNA form, the CDR3 reads TGTGCCAGTAGTATAGATCTGTCCAGGAATAGCAATCAGCCCCAGCATTTT. Translated: CASSIDLSRNSNQPQHF.

V is TRBV5-4 and J is TRBJ1-2; 7 bases are a match to TRBD1. Germline loops: CDR1 SGHNT, CDR2 YYREEE (reference sequence). This CDR3 is built from 13 residues. The V gene end was trimmed by 6 bases and the J gene end by 4 bases; junction bases not matched to a gene: 6. As DNA, the CDR3 is TGTGCCAGCACCCTAACAGGGGTCTATGGCTACACCTTC. It encodes CASTLTGVYGYTF.

This clone has only a few counts. V gene TRBV6-1 combines with J gene TRBJ1-1, with no clear D. There are 13 residues in the CDR3. The germline gives CDR1 MNHNS, CDR2 SASEGT. The V end lost 6 bases, the J end lost 1 base, and 9 bases lay between the germline ends. CDR3 protein: CASREDWNTEAFF. The CDR3 DNA reads as TGTGCCAGCAGGGAGGACTGGAACACTGAAGCTTTCTTT.

The chain has TRBV5-4 and TRBJ1-3; D is uncertain. The CDR3 is made up of 17 amino acids. Looked up from germline, CDR1 is SGHNT and CDR2 is YYREEE (reference sequence). Trimming cost V 0 bases and J 1 base, with 14 bases left between them. The CDR3 loop is CASSLGGNLRSGNTIYF. CDR3 in DNA: TGTGCCAGCAGCTTGGGGGGTAATCTGCGATCTGGAAACACCATATATTTT. Full variable domain (remainder filled in from reference TRBV5-4 and TRBJ1-3): ETGVTQSPTHLIKTRGQQVTLRCSSQSGHNTVSWYQQALGQGPQFIFQYYREEENGRGNFPPRFSGLQFPNYSSELNVNALELDDSALYLCASSLGGNLRSGNTIYFGEGSWLTVV.

The chain joins TRBV27 to TRBJ2-5; TRBD2 matches at 8 bases. The CDR3 contains 18 residues. Trimming took 6 bases from V and 1 from J; bases not matched to a gene: 16. Germline CDR1 MNHEY, CDR2 SMNVEV (reference sequence). CDR3 coding DNA: TGTGCCAGCAGCCCCCTGCCCCCGGGACTAGGGATCCAAGAGACCCAGTACTTC. Encoded protein: CASSPLPPGLGIQETQYF.